The rows below give T cell receptor beta chains drawn from one sample of a study of cytomegalovirus exposure and HLA in healthy donors. The repertoire was sequenced with immunoSEQ multiplex PCR; TCRdb's copy has only in-frame clones and lacks some. The data hold 200,000 to 250,000 clones, with more than 70% observed a single time. The sequencing input was PBMCs. All receptors come from a human donor in good health. Both conserved end residues are part of each CDR3. Fields, in order: J gene, V gene, CDR3 protein.

TRBJ2-7 | TRBV6-6 | CASSYVGTSGYEQYF
TRBJ2-3 | TRBV7-3 | CASSLTSGSRGSRTQYF
TRBJ1-4 | TRBV2 | CASSAGYGLFF
TRBJ2-1 | TRBV9 | CASSPQLAGDYNEQFF
TRBJ1-1 | TRBV19 | CARPTLTGPLVTEAFF
TRBJ2-6 | TRBV2 | CASSDAGTGVSGANVLTF
TRBJ2-7 | TRBV7-2 | CASSRTGGWSGLAYEQYF
TRBJ2-2 | TRBV6-4 | CASSSTSTGELFF
TRBJ2-7 | TRBV7-3 | CASSLERGQNYEQYF
TRBJ2-1 | TRBV10-3 | CAISDGLGGRHNEQFF
TRBJ2-3 | TRBV5-1 | CASTLGDRGESDTQYF
TRBJ2-2 | TRBV11-3 | CASSLAGGTGELFF
TRBJ2-7 | TRBV7-9 | CASSLGTGSYEQYF
TRBJ1-1 | TRBV21-1 | CARASQATEAFF
TRBJ1-1 | TRBV21-1 | CAKGRGGDTEAFF
TRBJ2-7 | TRBV7-9 | CASSSGSFSYEQYF
TRBJ2-3 | TRBV30 | CAWDLTGADTQYF
TRBJ2-4 | TRBV5-1 | CASSDGLMGLAGGGKNIQYF
TRBJ2-5 | TRBV5-1 | CASSLDGTSGRDRYF
TRBJ2-7 | TRBV13 | CASSTDRGRNPHEQYF
TRBJ1-1 | TRBV5-1 | CASSLDRGQGWTEAFF
TRBJ1-5 | TRBV29-1 | CSVGARDQPQHF
TRBJ2-2 | TRBV9 | CASSEGLAGGSYPGELFF
TRBJ1-2 | TRBV25-1 | CASSAPGTRSGYTF
TRBJ2-3 | TRBV7-6 | CASSLGVAGGTDTQYF
TRBJ2-7 | TRBV28 | CASSPLAYEQYF
TRBJ2-7 | TRBV5-4 | CASSPQQRAYEQYF
TRBJ2-5 | TRBV5-1 | CASSLADRRQETQYF
TRBJ2-7 | TRBV7-3 | CASSTDLLGEQYF
TRBJ2-7 | TRBV6-1 | CASSEYRVSYEQYF
TRBJ2-7 | TRBV19 | CATRFGSGGINEQYF
TRBJ2-1 | TRBV7-2 | CASDFGLAGGLLQFF
TRBJ1-3 | TRBV7-3 | CASSPRSSGNTIYF
TRBJ2-7 | TRBV19 | CASSTVRGGAYEQYF
TRBJ2-1 | TRBV19 | CASSLLAGASYNEQFF
TRBJ1-5 | TRBV2 | CASSEGGGSNQPQHF
TRBJ2-7 | TRBV6-5 | CASSQRAGYSYEQYF
TRBJ2-7 | TRBV7-2 | CASSFDRGREQYF
TRBJ2-7 | TRBV20-1 | CSARLVGEQYF
TRBJ2-1 | TRBV6-6 | CASNLASRPANEQFF
TRBJ2-1 | TRBV10-3 | CAISRRGSGSVDNEQFF
TRBJ2-7 | TRBV28 | CASSLWGTEFGYEQYF
TRBJ2-7 | TRBV14 | CASSPTGFVQYF
TRBJ2-7 | TRBV7-2 | CASSFLQGASYEQYF
TRBJ1-5 | TRBV7-9 | CSSSLGDSHNQPQHF
TRBJ2-2 | TRBV6-5 | CASSGLDTGELFF
TRBJ1-5 | TRBV5-1 | CASSSFVQGSNQPQHF
TRBJ2-1 | TRBV6-5 | CASRASMNSYNEQFF
TRBJ1-3 | TRBV9 | CASSPGSVGNTIYF
TRBJ2-1 | TRBV15 | CATSATSGTSGKSEQFF
TRBJ2-7 | TRBV5-4 | CASSFTTSGLQSSYEQYF
TRBJ2-7 | TRBV19 | CASTSGYEQYF
TRBJ1-5 | TRBV6-5 | CASSYGENQPQHF
TRBJ2-1 | TRBV27 | CASSLLSVKTSVAGNNEQFF
TRBJ2-5 | TRBV12-5 | CASGPWTSRQETQYF
TRBJ2-1 | TRBV15 | CATSRGGTGAYNEQFF
TRBJ2-6 | TRBV10-3 | CAISPDRGSGANVLTF
TRBJ2-7 | TRBV4-1 | CASSRTGPGDYEQYF
TRBJ2-2 | TRBV7-8 | CASSFGPSVAGELFF
TRBJ2-1 | TRBV30 | CAWSRTSGRGAQFF